The 23 T cell receptor beta chains reported below all come from one sample, sequenced in a study of tissue T cells after allogeneic stem cell transplantation. Profiled with immunoSEQ multiplex PCR; TCRdb holds only in-frame clones, not every one. The sample lists about 7,400 clones; 65% to 80% were seen once. Sequenced sample: blood. The receptors stem from a female BALB/c mouse in good health. This strain's MHC haplotype is H2-d.

A remark on this clone: Germline and genes here are mouse. From the germline J gene comes the end of the CDR3, since the read stops 1 residue before it. The chain recombines TRBV5 with TRBJ2-7, with 10 bases lining up with TRBD2. Germline V lookup: CDR1 LGHNA, CDR2 YNLKQL (reference sequence). Losses at the gene ends were 3 bases for V and 4 bases for J; bases not matched to a gene: 3. The CDR3 consists of 14 residues. The DNA read from the CDR3 is TGTGCCAGCAGCCACCCGGGACTGGGGTATGAACAGTAC. Its protein is CASSHPGLGYEQY. The whole CDR3 region reads CASSHPGLGYEQYF.

Note on this clone: The gene names here belong to mouse. Coverage ceases 1 residue before the CDR3 finishes, and the germline J gene fills in the end. V and J are TRBV31 and TRBJ1-1, with TRBD1 as a possible D gene (6 bases). Germline-derived CDR1 and CDR2 are GKSSPN and SITVG. Trimming shortened V by 0 bases and J by 5 bases, and 10 bases separated the two germline ends. The CDR3 consists of 13 residues. CDR3 DNA (partial): TGTGCCTGGAGTCTCCCGGACAGTACAGAAGTCTTC. Its translation: CAWSLPDSTEVF. The whole CDR3 reads CAWSLPDSTEVFF.

As regards this clone: The germline and genes are mouse ones. The read terminates 1 residue before the CDR3 end, so the remaining end is supplied by the germline J gene. This sequence joins TRBV13-3 and TRBJ2-7, with 10 bases aligning to TRBD1. This CDR3 region has 13 residues. V shed 7 bases and J 5 bases; nucleotides not matched to a gene: 6. Germline CDR1 NNHDY, CDR2 SYVADS. The CDR3 bases that were read are TGTGCCAGCGCTGGACAGGGGGGGGATGAACAGTAC. Its protein is CASAGQGGDEQY. The whole CDR3 sequence is CASAGQGGDEQYF.

Details on this clone: All gene names here are mouse names. The read is 1 residue too short to cover the CDR3 end, so that end is filled in from the germline J gene. V and J are TRBV13-3 and TRBJ2-1; 9 nucleotides match TRBD2. Trimming at V came to 3 bases and at J to 3 bases, leaving 4 bases not matched to a gene. CDR1 NNHDY and CDR2 SYVADS come from the germline V gene. The CDR3 consists of 15 residues. The CDR3 loop is CASSVLGGFYAEQFF. The part of the CDR3 DNA that was read is TGTGCCAGCAGTGTCCTGGGGGGGTTCTATGCTGAGCAGTTC.

In regard to this clone: Mouse gene names and germline throughout. Read data end 1 residue before the CDR3 end; the end is taken from the germline J gene. The V call is TRBV19, the J call TRBJ2-1; weak D call: TRBD2 (6 bases). The CDR3 loop spans 14 amino acids. V dropped 0 bases and J dropped 4 bases, with 8 bases sitting between them. Per germline, CDR1 FNHDT and CDR2 SITEND (reference sequence). CDR3: CASSIAGGYAEQFF. The CDR3 bases that were read are TGTGCCAGCAGTATAGCGGGGGGATATGCTGAGCAGTTC.

About this clone itself: Each gene name is a mouse one. The read gets to within 1 residue of the CDR3 end, and the germline J gene fills in the rest. V gene TRBV13-3 combines with J gene TRBJ1-2, with TRBD1 as a possible D gene (6 bases). Trimming cost V 2 bases and J 1 base, with 12 bases left between them. The CDR3 runs 15 residues. The germline CDR1 and CDR2 sequences are NNHDY and SYVADS. The CDR3 bases that were read are TGTGCCAGCAGTGAAGCCGGGACAAAAAACTCCGACTACACC. Amino acid sequence: CASSEAGTKNSDYT. In full, the CDR3 is CASSEAGTKNSDYTF.

Regarding this clone: Mouse gene names apply. The read gets to within 1 residue of the CDR3 end, and the germline J gene fills in the rest. The chain couples TRBV1 to TRBJ2-3; 7 bases align to TRBD2. In germline, CDR1 is NSQYPW, CDR2 LRSPGD (reference sequence). This CDR3 has 15 residues. With 1 base clipped from V and 0 bases from J, the junction kept 1 base outside the gene matches. The sequenced CDR3 bases are TGCACCTGCAGTGCAGCTGGGGGTAGTGCAGAAACGCTGTAT. Residues: CTCSAAGGSAETLY. The CDR3 reads in full as CTCSAAGGSAETLYF. Using reference TRBV1 and TRBJ2-3 for the parts outside the CDR3, the full variable domain is VTLLEQNPRWRLVPRGQAVNLRCILKNSQYPWMSWYQQDLQKQLQWLFTLRSPGDKEVKSLPGADYLATRVTDTELRLQVANMSQGRTLYCTCSAAGGSAETLYFGSGTRLTVL.

Remarks on this clone: The gene symbols are mouse symbols. The read ends 1 residue shy of where the CDR3 ends; the end is completed using the germline J gene. The V gene is TRBV5, the J gene TRBJ2-2; D is possibly TRBD1 (5 bases). The CDR3 has 15 residues. Between the trimmed V and J ends, which lost 0 bases and 3 bases, there was a span of 8 bases. Germline values: CDR1 LGHNA, CDR2 YNLKQL (reference sequence). The CDR3 spells CASSQEDKYTGQLYF. Incomplete CDR3 DNA: TGTGCCAGCAGCCAAGAGGACAAATACACCGGGCAGCTCTAC.

Details on this clone: Any gene name here is a mouse gene name. At the DNA level, this CDR3 is encoded by other sequences in the same sample as well. Incomplete CDR3 DNA: TGTGCCAGCAGTATCCGCAGTTCTGGAAATACGCTCTAT. Protein: CASSIRSSGNTLY. The whole CDR3 region reads CASSIRSSGNTLYF. The rearrangement joins TRBV19 to TRBJ1-3; unclear D gene. The CDR3 goes on 1 residue after the read ends, and that part is filled in from the germline J gene. Germline V gives CDR1 FNHDT, CDR2 SITEND (reference sequence). V was trimmed by 2 bases and J by 0 bases, leaving 6 bases between them. There are 14 residues in the CDR3.

To note about this clone: Gene names are mouse gene names. This CDR3 reads CASGDALDEQYF. The covered CDR3 bases are TGTGCCAGCGGTGATGCACTGGATGAACAGTAC. The genes are TRBV13-2 and TRBJ2-7; perhaps TRBD2 as D (5 bases). The read is 1 residue too short to cover the CDR3 end, so that end is filled in from the germline J gene. CDR1 and CDR2 (germline): NNHNN, SYGAGS (reference sequence). V was cut by 0 bases and J by 5 bases, with 6 bases left in between. This CDR3 comprises 12 residues.

Turning to this clone: The listed genes are named as in mouse. The read finishes 1 residue shy of the CDR3 end, and the germline J gene is used to complete it. The chain uses TRBV13-1 and TRBJ2-1; D unresolved. Per the germline V gene, CDR1 is NSHNY and CDR2 is SYGAGN. The CDR3 runs 13 residues. The V end lost 0 bases, the J end lost 4 bases, and 5 bases lay between the germline ends. This CDR3 is CASSDAQYAEQFF. The sequenced part of the CDR3 DNA is TGTGCCAGCAGTGATGCACAGTATGCTGAGCAGTTC.

Remarks on this clone: Gene names refer to mouse genes. The read falls 1 residue short of the CDR3 end, and the missing part is taken from the germline J gene. The chain combines TRBV13-1 with TRBJ2-7; 10 bases match TRBD1. Trimming at V came to 6 bases and at J to 5 bases, leaving 5 bases not matched to a gene. Germline CDR1 and CDR2: NSHNY and SYGAGN. The CDR3 sequence is 13 residues long. The DNA read from the CDR3 is TGTGCCAGCAACCGACAGGGGGCTGATGAACAGTAC. It specifies CASNRQGADEQY. The whole CDR3 sequence is CASNRQGADEQYF.

A remark on this clone: Germline and genes: mouse. With the read ending 1 residue before the CDR3 end, the germline J gene is used to fill in that end. This chain uses TRBV13-3 with TRBJ2-3; weak D call: TRBD1 (6 bases). This CDR3 contains 15 residues. V lost 0 bases and J 2 bases, leaving 10 bases between the germline ends. Germline CDR1 NNHDY, CDR2 SYVADS. The CDR3 bases that were read are TGTGCCAGCAGTGATGCAGGGGTTGATGCAGAAACGCTGTAT. It specifies CASSDAGVDAETLY. The whole CDR3 protein is CASSDAGVDAETLYF.

A word on this clone: Gene names and germline refer to mouse. Sequencing ends 1 residue short of the CDR3 end; the germline J gene provides the rest. The chain uses TRBV5 and TRBJ2-1; tentatively, D is TRBD1 or TRBD2 (5 bases each). There are 17 residues in the CDR3. V lost 0 bases and J 7 bases, leaving 19 bases between the germline ends. Looked up from germline, CDR1 is LGHNA and CDR2 is YNLKQL (reference sequence). This CDR3 is CASSQDHGARGKAEQFF. CDR3 DNA, as far as it was read: TGTGCCAGCAGCCAAGATCATGGGGCGCGGGGAAAGGCTGAGCAGTTC.

This clone occurred once. Any gene name here is a mouse gene name. With the read ending 1 residue before the CDR3 end, the germline J gene is used to fill in that end. This rearrangement joins TRBV19 to TRBJ2-5, with 10 bases aligning to TRBD2. Germline CDR1 FNHDT, CDR2 SITEND (reference sequence). The V and J ends lost 4 bases and 1 base, in that order; junction bases with no gene match: 6. The CDR3 covers 16 residues. The covered CDR3 bases are TGTGCCAGCAGTCAACCCGGGACTGGGGACCAAGACACCCAGTAC. Protein product: CASSQPGTGDQDTQY. The entire CDR3 sequence reads CASSQPGTGDQDTQYF. Complete variable domain (other parts from reference TRBV19 and TRBJ2-5): GGIITQTPKFLIGQEGQKLTLKCQQNFNHDTMYWYRQDSGKGLRLIYYSITENDLQKGDLSEGYDASREKKSSFSLTVTSAQKNEMAVFLCASSQPGTGDQDTQYFGPGTRLLVL.

This clone came up a few times. Germline and genes: mouse. The observed sequence ends 1 residue before the CDR3 terminus, with the missing tail filled in from the germline J gene. The chain recombines TRBV31 with TRBJ1-3; D is perhaps TRBD1 (5 bases). Trimming pared 4 bases from V and 0 bases from J, leaving 10 bases between. Germline V gives CDR1 GKSSPN, CDR2 SITVG. The CDR3 is 14 residues long. CDR3 sequence: CAWTGQNSGNTLYF. The covered CDR3 bases are TGTGCCTGGACCGGACAAAATTCTGGAAATACGCTCTAT. The full variable domain, its missing parts supplied by reference TRBV31 and TRBJ1-3, is AQTIHQWPVAEIKAVGSPLSLGCTIKGKSSPNLYWYWQATGGTLQQLFYSITVGQVESVVQLNLSASRPKDDQFILSTEKLLLSHSGFYLCAWTGQNSGNTLYFGEGSRLIVV.

This clone has only one observation. The listed genes are named as in mouse. The read is 1 residue too short to cover the CDR3 end, so that end is filled in from the germline J gene. This chain joins TRBV13-2 and TRBJ2-3; TRBD2 aligns across 10 bases. The V segment lost 3 bases and the J segment 1 base; nucleotides outside the gene matches: 5. Germline V gene lookup returns CDR1 NNHNN and CDR2 SYGAGS (reference sequence). The CDR3 is made up of 16 amino acids. The part of the CDR3 DNA that was read is TGTGCCAGCGGTGTCTGGGGGGGCGGAGGTGCAGAAACGCTGTAT. Amino acid sequence: CASGVWGGGGAETLY. The whole CDR3 protein reads CASGVWGGGGAETLYF.

Note on this clone: Gene names denote mouse genes. The sequenced fragment ends 1 residue before the CDR3 boundary, so the rest is inferred from the germline J gene. The chain is built from TRBV13-2 and TRBJ1-2; D unclear. CDR1 NNHNN and CDR2 SYGAGS come from the germline V gene (reference sequence). The CDR3 loop spans 13 amino acids. V shed 4 bases and J shed 0 bases, with 7 bases lying between them. Partial CDR3 DNA: TGTGCCAGCGGTCCGGCAACAAACTCCGACTACACC. As protein: CASGPATNSDYT. The full-length CDR3 reads as CASGPATNSDYTF.

This clone has just one count. Mouse names are used for the genes. The read halts 1 residue ahead of the CDR3 end, with the missing end drawn from the germline J gene. The chain joins TRBV17 to TRBJ2-5; TRBD2 matches 8 bases. The V and J ends lost 7 bases and 0 bases, in that order; junction bases with no gene match: 3. Germline assignment: CDR1 MNHDT and CDR2 YYDKIL. The CDR3 runs 14 residues. CDR3 amino acids: CASIDWGNQDTQYF. The sequenced part of the CDR3 DNA is TGTGCTAGCATCGACTGGGGTAACCAAGACACCCAGTAC.

This clone has more than one count but fewer than ten. Any gene name here is a mouse gene name. The read comes to an end 1 residue before the CDR3 does, leaving the germline J gene to fill in the end. The chain uses TRBV20 and TRBJ2-5, with 12 bases identical to TRBD2. V gave up 1 base and J gave up 6 bases; unmatched junction bases: 5. CDR1 is GFQATS and CDR2 is STVNSAI in the germline V gene. This CDR3 spans 15 amino acids. The sequenced part of the CDR3 DNA is TGTGGTGCTAGGGGACTGGGGGGGCGCTGGGACACCCAGTAC. Its translation is CGARGLGGRWDTQY. The whole CDR3 reads CGARGLGGRWDTQYF.

In the case of this clone: The gene names here belong to mouse. The read falls 1 residue short of the CDR3 end, and the missing part is taken from the germline J gene. The rearrangement links TRBV19 to TRBJ2-3, with a tentative D call TRBD2 (7 bases). Trimming stripped 1 base from V and 1 base from J, with 10 bases between. The CDR3 is 15 residues long. CDR1 FNHDT and CDR2 SITEND come from the germline V gene (reference sequence). The DNA read from the CDR3 is TGTGCCAGCAGTATATCGGGGGGCGGTGCAGAAACGCTGTAT. It codes for CASSISGGGAETLY. The whole CDR3 reads CASSISGGGAETLYF.

In regard to this clone: Gene names denote mouse genes. The read is 1 residue too short to cover the CDR3 end, so that end is filled in from the germline J gene. The V gene is TRBV1, the J gene TRBJ2-5; 7 nucleotides match TRBD1. V shed 1 base, J shed 10 bases, and the junction held 11 bases outside the gene matches. The CDR3 loop spans 15 amino acids. Germline-derived CDR1 and CDR2 are NSQYPW and LRSPGD (reference sequence). The CDR3 DNA, read in part, is TGCACCTGCAGTGCAGTCCAACAGGGGAGTTCGTCCCAGTAC. Residues: CTCSAVQQGSSSQY. The full CDR3 protein is CTCSAVQQGSSSQYF.

Remarks on this clone: Gene names and germline refer to mouse. With the read ending 1 residue before the CDR3 end, the germline J gene is used to fill in that end. The chain has TRBV1 and TRBJ2-5; TRBD1 agrees at 7 bases. The CDR3 extends over 17 amino acids. J lost 0 bases, V lost 0 bases, and 6 bases had no gene match. From germline, CDR1 is NSQYPW and CDR2 LRSPGD (reference sequence). The CDR3 spells CTCSADRGQINQDTQYF. Partial CDR3 DNA: TGCACCTGCAGTGCAGATCGGGGACAGATTAACCAAGACACCCAGTAC.